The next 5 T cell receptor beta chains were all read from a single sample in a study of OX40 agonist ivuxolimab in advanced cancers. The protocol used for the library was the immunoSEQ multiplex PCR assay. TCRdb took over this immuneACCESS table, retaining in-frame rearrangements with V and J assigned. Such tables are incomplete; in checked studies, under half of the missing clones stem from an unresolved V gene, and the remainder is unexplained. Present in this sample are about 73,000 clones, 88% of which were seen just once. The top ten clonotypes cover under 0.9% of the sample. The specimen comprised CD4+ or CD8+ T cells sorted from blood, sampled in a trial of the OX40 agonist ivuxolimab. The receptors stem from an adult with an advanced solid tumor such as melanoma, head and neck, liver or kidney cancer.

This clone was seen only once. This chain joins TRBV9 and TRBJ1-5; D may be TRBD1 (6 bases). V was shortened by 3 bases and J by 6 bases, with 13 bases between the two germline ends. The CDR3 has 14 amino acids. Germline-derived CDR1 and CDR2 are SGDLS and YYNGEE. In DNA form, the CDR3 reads TGTGCCAGCAGCGATGGGGGCGGCACTCAGCCCCAGCATTTT. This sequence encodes CASSDGGGTQPQHF.

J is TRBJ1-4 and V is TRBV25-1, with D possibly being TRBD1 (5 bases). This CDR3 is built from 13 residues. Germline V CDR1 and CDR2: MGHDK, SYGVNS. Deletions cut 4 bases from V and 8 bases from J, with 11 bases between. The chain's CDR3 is CASSGGILEKLFF. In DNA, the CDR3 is TGTGCCAGCAGTGGGGGGATTTTGGAAAAACTGTTTTTT.

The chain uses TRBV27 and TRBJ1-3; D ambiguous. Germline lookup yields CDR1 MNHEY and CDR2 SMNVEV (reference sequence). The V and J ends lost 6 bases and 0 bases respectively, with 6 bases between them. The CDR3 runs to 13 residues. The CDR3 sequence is CASSGHSGNTIYF. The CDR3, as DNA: TGTGCCAGCAGCGGCCACTCTGGAAACACCATATATTTT.

The CDR3 DNA follows: TGTGCCAGCTTACCAAGGGGACTGCAAGAGACCCAGTACTTC. Its translation: CASLPRGLQETQYF. The rearrangement joins TRBV5-6 to TRBJ2-5; a weak D match, TRBD2 (6 bases). Germline V lookup: CDR1 SGHDT, CDR2 YYEEEE. CDR3 length: 14 amino acids. The ends were cut back, 7 bases at V and 2 bases at J, with 15 bases in the middle.

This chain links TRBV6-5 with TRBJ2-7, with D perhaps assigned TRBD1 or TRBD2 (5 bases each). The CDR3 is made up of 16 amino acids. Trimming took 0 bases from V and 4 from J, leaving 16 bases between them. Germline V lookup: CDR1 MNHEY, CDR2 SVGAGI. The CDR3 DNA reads TGTGCCAGCAGTTACTCGTCTGTTGGGGGAACGTACGAGCAGTACTTC. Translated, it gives CASSYSSVGGTYEQYF.